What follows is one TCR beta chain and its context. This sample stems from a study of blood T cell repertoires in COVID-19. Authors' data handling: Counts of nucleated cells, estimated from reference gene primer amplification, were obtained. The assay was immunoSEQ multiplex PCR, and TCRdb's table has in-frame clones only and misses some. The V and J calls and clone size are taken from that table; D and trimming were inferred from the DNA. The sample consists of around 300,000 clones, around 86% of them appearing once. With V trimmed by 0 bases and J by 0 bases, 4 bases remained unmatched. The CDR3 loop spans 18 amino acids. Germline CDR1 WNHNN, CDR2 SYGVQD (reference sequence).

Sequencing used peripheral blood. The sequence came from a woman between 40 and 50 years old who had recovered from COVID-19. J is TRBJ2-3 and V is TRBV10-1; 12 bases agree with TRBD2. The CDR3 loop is CASSESGLAGRSTDTQYF. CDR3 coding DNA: TGCGCCAGCAGTGAGTCGGGACTAGCGGGCCGAAGCACAGATACGCAGTATTTT.